One and the same sample provided the 5 T cell receptor beta chains below, sequenced in a study of blood T cell repertoires in COVID-19. The method was immunoSEQ multiplex PCR; TCRdb's version includes in-frame clones alone and lacks a portion of them. The data contain a few hundred thousand clones, roughly nine tenths of them seen just once; the ten biggest clones take up 1.2%. What was sequenced was PBMCs or T cells enriched from blood (not recorded which). The receptors shown here come from a human donor in a cohort exposed to, infected with or recovered from COVID-19 (not recorded which). The donor label of this sample is uncertain.

The V and J genes are TRBV10-3 and TRBJ2-1; 10 nucleotides match TRBD2. Trimming cost V 5 bases and J 8 bases; bases outside gene matches: 6. From germline, CDR1 is ENHRY and CDR2 SYGVKD. CDR3 size: 14 residues. For the CDR3, the DNA is TGTGCCATCAGTAGCGGGGGGGCCATCTATGAGCAGTTCTTC. Translating gives CAISSGGAIYEQFF.

This rearrangement joins TRBV5-8 to TRBJ2-7; no firm D call. V was clipped by 2 bases and J by 4 bases, with 4 bases between them. The CDR3 length is 11 residues. Germline V CDR1 and CDR2: SGHTS, YDEGEE. CDR3 in DNA: TGTGCCAGCAGCTTACAATACGAGCAGTACTTC. It is translated as CASSLQYEQYF.

This chain connects TRBV6-5 to TRBJ2-1; the match to TRBD2 covers 7 bases. V dropped 0 bases and J dropped 5; count of bases not matched to a gene: 7. The CDR3 sequence is 16 residues long. The germline CDR1 and CDR2 sequences are MNHEY and SVGAGI. Written as DNA, the CDR3 is TGTGCCAGCAGTTACTCGAAACAGCGGGGCCACAATGAGCAGTTCTTC. It is translated as CASSYSKQRGHNEQFF.

The chain joins TRBV18 to TRBJ1-5; TRBD1 might be the D (5 bases). Trimming removed 5 bases at V and 9 bases at J, with 14 bases between. The CDR3 loop spans 13 amino acids. Germline CDR1 reads KGHSH; CDR2 reads LQKENI. CDR3 amino acids: CASSSGSQGPQHF. Written as DNA, the CDR3 is TGTGCCAGCTCATCCGGGTCGCAGGGGCCCCAGCATTTT.

The chain uses TRBV18 and TRBJ1-1; 9 nucleotides line up with TRBD1. The V and J ends lost 3 bases and 2 bases, in that order; junction bases with no gene match: 7. The CDR3 runs to 16 residues. Germline values: CDR1 KGHSH, CDR2 LQKENI. This chain's CDR3 is CASSPTVQGANTEAFF. DNA for the CDR3: TGTGCCAGCTCACCTACGGTACAGGGGGCTAACACTGAAGCTTTCTTT.